A single T cell receptor delta chain is shown here with its context. Its antigen target is currently unknown. One base away there is no much larger clone; base qualities are not given. The entry originates in a study of Vδ1+ human thymocytes listed by TCRdb under 2018. Background for the entire study: As a data resource, the study described the mRNA-level TRG and TRD CDR3 repertoires of highly purified Vdelta1+ thymocytes obtained from young children. Validation of the multiplex-based CDR3 amplicon strategy against 5'RACE-based CDR3 amplicon generation methods had been performed previously.

Including cysteine and phenylalanine, the CDR3 has 19 amino acids. Kept here is only the CDR3 DNA, which spans 57 bases and is read in frame from base 1. CDR1 and CDR2, per the germline V gene, are TSWWSYY and QGS. The V end gives up 2 bases and the J end 1 base, leaving 16 bases in the junction not matched to a gene. Thymic samples were depleted of alphabeta T cells, then CD3+ TCRVdelta1+ TCRVdelta2- thymocytes were FACS-sorted. The purity of the sorted Vdelta1+ thymocytes was between roughly 98% and 99.6%. Thymic specimens were obtained from several paediatric patients, aged from about 5 days to 16 months, who were undergoing corrective cardiac surgery. The thymic tissue was dispersed, and mononuclear cells were isolated using a Histopaque-1077 density gradient. For staining, the antibodies used were anti-TCRVdelta1 clone TS8.2, anti-TCRVdelta2 clone B6, anti-CD3 clone HIT3a and anti-TCRalphabeta clone IP26.

RNA extraction was performed with the RNeasy mini kit, and reverse transcription was done with Superscript III. CDR3 amplicons were generated by multiplex PCR with pooled V-gene forward primers and a constant-region reverse primer carrying Illumina adaptor overhangs. Amplicons were gel-purified, then indexed with Nextera index primers over about 8 extra PCR cycles and purified with AMPure XP beads. Sequencing of the libraries was done on an Illumina MiSeq using paired-end 250 bp reads, dual indexing and an approximately 19% PhiX spike-in. As for the authors' bioinformatics: FastQC was used to check read quality, and ea-utils fastq-join was used to merge TRG read pairs. Annotation of sequences was performed with IMGT/HighV-QUEST, only productive sequences with unambiguous V-gene assignment were retained, and clonotypes were defined by identical CDR3 sequence. VDJtools 1.1.1, tcR 2.2.3, Treemap and vegan Shannon diversity in R 3.4.4 were used for downstream analysis. TCRdb processed the public reads again with the CATT caller, after which rows with matching DNA were combined. V and J calls and clone size were set by TCRdb, not the authors. The sample table records some 27,000 delta-chain clones; 6.5% to 8% of these occur just once. The top ten constitute 0.8% to 1% of the sample.

Here is what the overall study found, with its caveats: The authors advised highly purified populations and single-cell validation, since unexpected Vdelta2 sequences could cause misinterpretation of bulk repertoire data. Despite high sort purity, around 20% of thymic TRD sequences were Vdelta2 (and few Vdelta3), unlike peripheral blood Vdelta1+ controls. The thymic TRG and TRD repertoires appeared highly polyclonal, with Gaussian CDR3 length distributions, in contrast to the oligoclonal repertoires of peripheral blood. Donors shared many TRG clonotypes (up to roughly 6.9x10^3), but TRD repertoires were essentially private, with at most 120 shared. Because no clustering by age or sex was observed, donors were not stratified by these variables in the analyses.

Rearrangement joined TRDV1 to TRDJ1, and TRDD3 matches 7 of the central bases. The source material was Vdelta1+ gamma-delta thymocytes from the thymus. Explained via the paper, the cell subset or site label denotes: FACS-sorted CD3+ TCRalphabeta- TCRVdelta1+ TCRVdelta2- thymocytes. This sequence originates from a girl in the first two years of life who had congenital heart surgery. CDR3 protein: CALGEGRRITGESTDKLIF. The nucleotides are TGTGCTCTTGGGGAAGGGAGAAGGATTACTGGGGAAAGCACCGATAAACTCATCTTT.